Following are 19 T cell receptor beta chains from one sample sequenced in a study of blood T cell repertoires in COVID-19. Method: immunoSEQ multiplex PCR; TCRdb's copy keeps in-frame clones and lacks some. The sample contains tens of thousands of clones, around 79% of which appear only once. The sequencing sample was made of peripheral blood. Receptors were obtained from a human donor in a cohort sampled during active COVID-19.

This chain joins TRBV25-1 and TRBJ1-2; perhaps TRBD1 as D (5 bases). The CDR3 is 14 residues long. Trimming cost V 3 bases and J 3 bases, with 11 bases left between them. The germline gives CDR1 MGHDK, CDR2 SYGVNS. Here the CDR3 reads CASSEGGFHYGYTF. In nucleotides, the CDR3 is TGTGCCAGCAGTGAGGGGGGGTTCCACTATGGCTACACCTTC.

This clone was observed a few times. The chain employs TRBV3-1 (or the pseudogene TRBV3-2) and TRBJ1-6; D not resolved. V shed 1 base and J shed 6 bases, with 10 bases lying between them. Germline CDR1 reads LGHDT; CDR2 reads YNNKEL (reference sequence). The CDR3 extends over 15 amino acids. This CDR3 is CASSQGLNPNSPLHF. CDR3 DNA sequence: TGTGCCAGCAGCCAAGGACTAAACCCTAATTCACCCCTCCACTTT.

The CDR3 bases are TGTGCCAGCAGTTACGGTGGGGCCGGAAACACCATATATTTT. The encoded protein is CASSYGGAGNTIYF. V and J are TRBV6-5 and TRBJ1-3, with D perhaps matching TRBD1 (5 bases). The CDR3 sequence is 14 residues long. The germline V gene has CDR1 MNHEY and CDR2 SVGAGI. With 2 bases removed from V and 4 bases from J, the gap between germline ends came to 9 bases.

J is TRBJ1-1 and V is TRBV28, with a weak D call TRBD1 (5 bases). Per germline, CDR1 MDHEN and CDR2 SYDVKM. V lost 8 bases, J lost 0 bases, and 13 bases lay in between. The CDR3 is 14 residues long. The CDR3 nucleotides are TGTGCCAGCCGCCTAATAGGGGTGAACACTGAAGCTTTCTTT. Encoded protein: CASRLIGVNTEAFF.

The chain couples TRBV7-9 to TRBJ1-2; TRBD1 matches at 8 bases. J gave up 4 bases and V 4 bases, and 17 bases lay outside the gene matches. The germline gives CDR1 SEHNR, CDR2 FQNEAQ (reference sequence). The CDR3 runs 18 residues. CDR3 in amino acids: CASSSNPSVGQARYGYTF. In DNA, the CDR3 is TGTGCCAGCAGCTCGAACCCGAGCGTGGGACAGGCCCGCTATGGCTACACCTTC.

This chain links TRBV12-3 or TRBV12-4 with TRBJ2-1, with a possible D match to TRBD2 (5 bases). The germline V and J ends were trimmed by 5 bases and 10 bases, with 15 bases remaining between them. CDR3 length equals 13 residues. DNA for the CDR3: TGTGCCAGCAGTCTATTGAGAGGGTTCGAGCAGTTCTTC. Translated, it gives CASSLLRGFEQFF.

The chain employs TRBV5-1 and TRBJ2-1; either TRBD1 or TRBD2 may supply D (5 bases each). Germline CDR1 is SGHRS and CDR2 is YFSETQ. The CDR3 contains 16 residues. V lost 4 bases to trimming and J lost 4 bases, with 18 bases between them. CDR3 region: CASSLGVQARYNEQFF. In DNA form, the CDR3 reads TGCGCCAGCAGCCTGGGGGTACAGGCTCGTTACAATGAGCAGTTCTTC.

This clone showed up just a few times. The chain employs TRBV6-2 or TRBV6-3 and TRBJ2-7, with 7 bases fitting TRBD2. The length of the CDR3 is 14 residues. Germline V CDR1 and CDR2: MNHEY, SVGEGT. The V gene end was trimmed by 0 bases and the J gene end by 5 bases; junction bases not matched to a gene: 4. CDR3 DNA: TGTGCCAGCAGTTACTCGGGGGGGATCGACGAGCAGTACTTC. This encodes CASSYSGGIDEQYF.

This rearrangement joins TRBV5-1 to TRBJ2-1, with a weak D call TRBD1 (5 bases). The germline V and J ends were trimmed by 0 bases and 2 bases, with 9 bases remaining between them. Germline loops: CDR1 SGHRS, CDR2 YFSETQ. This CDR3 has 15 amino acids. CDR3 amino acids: CASSLDVGAYNEQFF. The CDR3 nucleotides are TGCGCCAGCAGCTTGGATGTAGGGGCCTACAATGAGCAGTTCTTC. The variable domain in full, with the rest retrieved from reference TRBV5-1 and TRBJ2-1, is KAGVTQTPRYLIKTRGQQVTLSCSPISGHRSVSWYQQTPGQGLQFLFEYFSETQRNKGNFPGRFSGRQFSNSRSEMNVSTLELGDSALYLCASSLDVGAYNEQFFGPGTRLTVL.

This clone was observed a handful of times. CDR3 protein: CASSPPTGGRAFF. The CDR3 coding sequence is TGTGCCAGCTCACCACCGACGGGGGGGAGAGCTTTCTTT. This rearrangement joins TRBV18 to TRBJ1-1, with D possibly TRBD1 on 5 matching bases. Deletions cut 0 bases from V and 10 bases from J, with 12 bases between. The CDR3 has 13 residues. In germline, CDR1 is KGHSH, CDR2 LQKENI.

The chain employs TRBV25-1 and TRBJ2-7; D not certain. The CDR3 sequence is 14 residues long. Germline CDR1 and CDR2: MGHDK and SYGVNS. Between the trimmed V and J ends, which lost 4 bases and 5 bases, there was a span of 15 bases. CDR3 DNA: TGTGCCAGCAGTGGCCTGTACCCATCGGACGAGCAGTACTTC. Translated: CASSGLYPSDEQYF.

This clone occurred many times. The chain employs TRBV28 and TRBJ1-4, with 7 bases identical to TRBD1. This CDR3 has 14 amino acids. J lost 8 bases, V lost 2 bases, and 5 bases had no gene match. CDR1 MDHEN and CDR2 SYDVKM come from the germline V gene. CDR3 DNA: TGTGCCAGCAGTTTAGACAGGGTGGTGGAAAAACTGTTTTTT. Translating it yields CASSLDRVVEKLFF.

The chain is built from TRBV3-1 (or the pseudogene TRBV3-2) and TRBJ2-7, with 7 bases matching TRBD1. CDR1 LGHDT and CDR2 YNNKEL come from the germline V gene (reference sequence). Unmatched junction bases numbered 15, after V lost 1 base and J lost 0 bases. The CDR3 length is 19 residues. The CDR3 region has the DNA TGTGCCAGCAGCCAAGCCTTTATCCCCGGACAGGCAAGCTCCTACGAGCAGTACTTC. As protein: CASSQAFIPGQASSYEQYF.

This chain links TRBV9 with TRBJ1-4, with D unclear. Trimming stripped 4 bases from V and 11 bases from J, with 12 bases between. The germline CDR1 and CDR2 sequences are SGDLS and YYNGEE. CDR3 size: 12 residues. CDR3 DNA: TGTGCCAGCAGCCTAGGCCGGGGTAAACTGTTTTTT. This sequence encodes CASSLGRGKLFF. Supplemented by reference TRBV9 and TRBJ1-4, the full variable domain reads DSGVTQTPKHLITATGQRVTLRCSPRSGDLSVYWYQQSLDQGLQFLIQYYNGEERAKGNILERFSAQQFPDLHSELNLSSLELGDSALYFCASSLGRGKLFFGSGTQLSVL.

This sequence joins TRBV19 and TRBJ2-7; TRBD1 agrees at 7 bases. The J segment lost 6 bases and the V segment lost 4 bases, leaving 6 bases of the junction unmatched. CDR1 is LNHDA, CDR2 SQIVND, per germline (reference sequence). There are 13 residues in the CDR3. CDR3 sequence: CASSTLTGAEQYF. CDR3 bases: TGTGCCAGTAGTACCCTAACAGGGGCCGAGCAGTACTTC.

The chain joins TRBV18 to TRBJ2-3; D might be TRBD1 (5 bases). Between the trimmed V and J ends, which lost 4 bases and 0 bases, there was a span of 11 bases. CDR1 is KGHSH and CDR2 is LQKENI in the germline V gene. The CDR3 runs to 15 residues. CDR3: CASSQGPPSTDTQYF. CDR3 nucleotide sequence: TGTGCCAGCTCACAGGGGCCACCTAGCACAGATACGCAGTATTTT.

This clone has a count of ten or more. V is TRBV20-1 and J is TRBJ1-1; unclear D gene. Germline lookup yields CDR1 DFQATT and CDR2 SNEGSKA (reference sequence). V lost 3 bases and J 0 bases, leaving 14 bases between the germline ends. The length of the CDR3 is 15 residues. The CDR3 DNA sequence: TGCAGTGCTAGTCATCGGGGAACCATGAACACTGAAGCTTTCTTT. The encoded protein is CSASHRGTMNTEAFF.

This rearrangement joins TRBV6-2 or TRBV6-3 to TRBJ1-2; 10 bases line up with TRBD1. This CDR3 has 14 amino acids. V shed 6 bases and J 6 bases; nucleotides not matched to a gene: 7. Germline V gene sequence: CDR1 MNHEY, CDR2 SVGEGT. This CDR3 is CASSRPGQGNGYTF. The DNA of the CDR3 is TGTGCCAGCAGCCGCCCGGGACAGGGGAATGGCTACACCTTC.

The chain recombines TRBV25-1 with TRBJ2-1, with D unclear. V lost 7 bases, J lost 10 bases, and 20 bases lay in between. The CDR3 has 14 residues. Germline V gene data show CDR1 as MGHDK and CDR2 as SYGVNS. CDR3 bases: TGTGCCAGCACCGGTGGCGCGGCCCCCGGGGAGCAGTTCTTC. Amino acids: CASTGGAAPGEQFF.